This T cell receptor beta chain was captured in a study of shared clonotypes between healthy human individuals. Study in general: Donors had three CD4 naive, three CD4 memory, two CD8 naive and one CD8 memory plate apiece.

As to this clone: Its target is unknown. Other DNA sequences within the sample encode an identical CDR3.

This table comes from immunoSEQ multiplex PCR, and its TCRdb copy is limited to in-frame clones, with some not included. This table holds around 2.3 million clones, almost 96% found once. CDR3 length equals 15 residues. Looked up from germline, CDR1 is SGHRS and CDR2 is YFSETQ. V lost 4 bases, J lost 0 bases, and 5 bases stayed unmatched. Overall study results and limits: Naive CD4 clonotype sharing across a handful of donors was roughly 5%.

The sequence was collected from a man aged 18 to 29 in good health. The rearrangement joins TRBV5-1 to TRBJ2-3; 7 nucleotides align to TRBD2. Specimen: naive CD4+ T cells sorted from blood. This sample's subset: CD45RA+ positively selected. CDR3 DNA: TGCGCCAGCAGCCTCGCGGGGGTAAGCACAGATACGCAGTATTTT. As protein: CASSLAGVSTDTQYF. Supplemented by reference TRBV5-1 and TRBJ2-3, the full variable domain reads KAGVTQTPRYLIKTRGQQVTLSCSPISGHRSVSWYQQTPGQGLQFLFEYFSETQRNKGNFPGRFSGRQFSNSRSEMNVSTLELGDSALYLCASSLAGVSTDTQYFGPGTRLTVL.